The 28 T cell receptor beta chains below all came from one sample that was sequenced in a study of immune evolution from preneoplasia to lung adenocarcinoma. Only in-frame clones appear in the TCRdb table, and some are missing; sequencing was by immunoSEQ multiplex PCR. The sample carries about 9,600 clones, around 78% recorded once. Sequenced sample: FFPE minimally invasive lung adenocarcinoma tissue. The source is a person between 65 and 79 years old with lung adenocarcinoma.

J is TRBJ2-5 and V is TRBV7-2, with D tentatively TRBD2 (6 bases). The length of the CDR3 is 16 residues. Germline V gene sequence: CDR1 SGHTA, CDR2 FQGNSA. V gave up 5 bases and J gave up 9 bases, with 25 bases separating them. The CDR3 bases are TGTGCCAGCAGCCCCCCCCGGGCGGGACCTTCCAGGGCCCAGTACTTC. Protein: CASSPPRAGPSRAQYF.

The CDR3 DNA is TGCAGCGTTGAAGAAGGAGAGGACTATGGCTACACCTTC. Translation gives CSVEEGEDYGYTF. J is TRBJ1-2 and V is TRBV29-1, with D unresolved. The CDR3 sequence is 13 residues long. With 0 bases removed from V and 3 bases from J, the gap between germline ends came to 8 bases. Germline CDR1 is SQVTM and CDR2 is ANQGSEA. Together with reference TRBV29-1 and TRBJ1-2, the CDR3 gives the full variable domain: SAVISQKPSRDICQRGTSLTIQCQVDSQVTMMFWYRQQPGQSLTLIATANQGSEATYESGFVIDKFPISRPNLTFSTLTVSNMSPEDSSIYLCSVEEGEDYGYTFGSGTRLTVV.

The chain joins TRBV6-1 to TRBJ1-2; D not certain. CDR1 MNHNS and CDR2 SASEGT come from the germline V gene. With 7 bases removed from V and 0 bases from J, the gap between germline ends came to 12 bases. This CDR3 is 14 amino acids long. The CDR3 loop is CASIGTVANYGYTF. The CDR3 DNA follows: TGTGCCAGCATAGGTACGGTCGCTAACTATGGCTACACCTTC.

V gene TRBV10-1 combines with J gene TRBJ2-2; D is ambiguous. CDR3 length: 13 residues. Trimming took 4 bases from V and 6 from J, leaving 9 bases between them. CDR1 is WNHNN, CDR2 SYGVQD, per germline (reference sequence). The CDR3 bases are TGCGCCAGCAGTGTCGCTAGGGCCGGGGAGCTGTTTTTT. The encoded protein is CASSVARAGELFF.

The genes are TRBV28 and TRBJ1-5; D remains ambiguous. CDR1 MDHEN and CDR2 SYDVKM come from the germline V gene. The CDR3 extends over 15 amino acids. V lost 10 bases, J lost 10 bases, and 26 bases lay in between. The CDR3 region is CATGKTPQVSSPQHF. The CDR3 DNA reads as TGTGCCACCGGAAAGACACCCCAGGTCTCGAGTCCCCAGCATTTT.

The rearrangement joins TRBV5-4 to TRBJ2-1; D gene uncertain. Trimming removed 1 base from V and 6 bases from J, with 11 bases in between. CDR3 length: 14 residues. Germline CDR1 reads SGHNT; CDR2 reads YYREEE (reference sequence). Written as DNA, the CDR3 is TGTGCCAGCAGCTTGAAGGTTCTAGGCAATGAGCAGTTCTTC. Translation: CASSLKVLGNEQFF.

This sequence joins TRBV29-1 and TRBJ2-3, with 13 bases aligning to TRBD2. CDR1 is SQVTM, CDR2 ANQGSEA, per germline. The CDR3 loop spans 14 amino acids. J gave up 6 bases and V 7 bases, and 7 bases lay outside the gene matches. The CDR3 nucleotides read TGCAGCGGGAAGGGACTAGCGGGGCACGATACGCAGTATTTT. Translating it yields CSGKGLAGHDTQYF.

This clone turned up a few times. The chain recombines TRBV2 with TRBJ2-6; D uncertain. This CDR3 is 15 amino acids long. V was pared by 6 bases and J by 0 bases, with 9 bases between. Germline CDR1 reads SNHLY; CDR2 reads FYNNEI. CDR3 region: CASSRPDSGANVLTF. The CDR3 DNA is TGTGCCAGCAGCCGACCGGACTCTGGGGCCAACGTCCTGACTTTC.

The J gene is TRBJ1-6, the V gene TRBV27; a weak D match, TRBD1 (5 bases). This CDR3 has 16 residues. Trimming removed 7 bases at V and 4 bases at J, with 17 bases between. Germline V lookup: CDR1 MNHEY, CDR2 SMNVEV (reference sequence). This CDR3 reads CASTNPNGGYNSPLHF. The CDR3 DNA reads TGTGCCAGCACTAATCCAAACGGGGGTTATAATTCACCCCTCCACTTT.

CDR3 amino acids: CASTSPPGNNEKLFF. The CDR3 DNA reads TGTGCCAGCACTTCCCCCCCGGGGAATAATGAAAAACTGTTTTTT. The chain combines TRBV28 with TRBJ1-4; D not certain. V was shortened by 7 bases and J by 4 bases, with 16 bases between the two germline ends. The germline V gene has CDR1 MDHEN and CDR2 SYDVKM. This CDR3 has 15 amino acids.

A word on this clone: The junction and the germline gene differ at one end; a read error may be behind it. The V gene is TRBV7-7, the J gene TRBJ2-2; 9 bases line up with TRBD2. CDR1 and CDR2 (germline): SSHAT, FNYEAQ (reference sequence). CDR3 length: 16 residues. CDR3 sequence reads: CASSPGGLAGSGELFF. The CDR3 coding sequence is TGTGCTAGCAGCCCGGGGGGCCTAGCGGGATCTGGGGAGCTGTTTTTT.

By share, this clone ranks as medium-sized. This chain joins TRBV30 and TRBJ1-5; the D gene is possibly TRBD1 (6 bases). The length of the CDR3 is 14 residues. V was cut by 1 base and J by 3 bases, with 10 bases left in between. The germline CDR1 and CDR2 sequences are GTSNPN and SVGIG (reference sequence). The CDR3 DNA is TGTGCCTGGAGTGGACAGGCTACCAATCAGCCCCAGCATTTT. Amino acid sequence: CAWSGQATNQPQHF.

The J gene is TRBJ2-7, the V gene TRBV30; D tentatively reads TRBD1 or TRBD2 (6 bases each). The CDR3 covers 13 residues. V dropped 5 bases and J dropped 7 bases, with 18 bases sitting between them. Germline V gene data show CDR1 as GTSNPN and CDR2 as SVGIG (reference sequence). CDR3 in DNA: TGTGCCTGGGGGGGATTTCAGGGGAGGGAGCAGTACTTC. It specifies CAWGGFQGREQYF.

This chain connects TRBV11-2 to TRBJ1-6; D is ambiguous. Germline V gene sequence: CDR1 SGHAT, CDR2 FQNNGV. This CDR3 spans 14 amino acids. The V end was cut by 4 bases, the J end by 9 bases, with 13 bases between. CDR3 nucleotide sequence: TGTGCCAGCAGCTCGAGTAGGAGTGGTTCACCCCTCCACTTT. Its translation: CASSSSRSGSPLHF.

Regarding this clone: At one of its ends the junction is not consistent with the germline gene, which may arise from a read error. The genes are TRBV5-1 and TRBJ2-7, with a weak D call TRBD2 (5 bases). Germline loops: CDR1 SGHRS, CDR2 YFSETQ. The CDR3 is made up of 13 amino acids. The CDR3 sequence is CTSRSHIGGEQYF. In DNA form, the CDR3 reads TGCACCAGCAGGTCACACATAGGAGGCGAGCAGTACTTC. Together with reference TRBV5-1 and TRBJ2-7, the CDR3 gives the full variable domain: KAGVTQTPRYLIKTRGQQVTLSCSPISGHRSVSWYQQTPGQGLQFLFEYFSETQRNKGNFPGRFSGRQFSNSRSEMNVSTLELGDSALYLCTSRSHIGGEQYFGPGTRLTVT.

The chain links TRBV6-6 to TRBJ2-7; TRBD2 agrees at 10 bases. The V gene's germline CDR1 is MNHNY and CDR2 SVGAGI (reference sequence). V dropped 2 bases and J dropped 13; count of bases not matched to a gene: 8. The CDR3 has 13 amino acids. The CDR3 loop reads CASSYGLAAPNYF. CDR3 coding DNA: TGTGCCAGCAGTTACGGACTAGCGGCCCCAAATTACTTC.

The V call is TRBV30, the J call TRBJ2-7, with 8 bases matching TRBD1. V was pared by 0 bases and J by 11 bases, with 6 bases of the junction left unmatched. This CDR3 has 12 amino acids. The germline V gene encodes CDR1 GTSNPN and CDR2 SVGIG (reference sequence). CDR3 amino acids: CAWSVVTGVKYF. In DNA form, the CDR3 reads TGTGCCTGGAGTGTTGTGACAGGGGTGAAGTACTTC.

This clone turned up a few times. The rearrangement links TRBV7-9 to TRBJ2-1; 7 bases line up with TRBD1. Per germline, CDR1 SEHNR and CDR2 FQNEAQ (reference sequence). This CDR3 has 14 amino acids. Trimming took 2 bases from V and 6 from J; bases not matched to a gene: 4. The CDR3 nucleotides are TGTGCCAGCAGCTTACTACAGGGGCCCAATGAGCAGTTCTTC. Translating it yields CASSLLQGPNEQFF.

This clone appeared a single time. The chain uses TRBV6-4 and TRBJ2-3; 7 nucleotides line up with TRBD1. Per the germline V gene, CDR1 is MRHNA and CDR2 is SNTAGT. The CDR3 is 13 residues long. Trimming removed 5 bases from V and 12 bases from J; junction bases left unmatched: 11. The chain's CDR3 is CASSPTLQGTQYF. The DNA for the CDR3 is TGTGCCAGCAGTCCTACGTTACAGGGGACCCAGTATTTT.

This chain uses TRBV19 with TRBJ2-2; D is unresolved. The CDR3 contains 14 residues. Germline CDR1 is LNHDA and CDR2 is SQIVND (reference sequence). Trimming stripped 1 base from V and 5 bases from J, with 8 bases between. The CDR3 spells CASSIGQPTGELFF. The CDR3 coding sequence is TGTGCCAGTAGTATAGGTCAGCCTACCGGGGAGCTGTTTTTT. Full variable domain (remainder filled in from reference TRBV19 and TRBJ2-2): DGGITQSPKYLFRKEGQNVTLSCEQNLNHDAMYWYRQDPGQGLRLIYYSQIVNDFQKGDIAEGYSVSREKKESFPLTVTSAQKNPTAFYLCASSIGQPTGELFFGEGSRLTVL.

The CDR3 DNA follows: TGTGCCTGGAGTGCCCCTGGCGCGTTTGGGGGAGAGCAGTACTTC. Encoded protein: CAWSAPGAFGGEQYF. The rearrangement joins TRBV30 to TRBJ2-7; D may correspond to TRBD1 or TRBD2 (5 bases each). The CDR3 runs to 15 residues. Trimming pared 1 base from V and 7 bases from J, leaving 20 bases between. CDR1 and CDR2 from the germline V gene are GTSNPN and SVGIG (reference sequence).

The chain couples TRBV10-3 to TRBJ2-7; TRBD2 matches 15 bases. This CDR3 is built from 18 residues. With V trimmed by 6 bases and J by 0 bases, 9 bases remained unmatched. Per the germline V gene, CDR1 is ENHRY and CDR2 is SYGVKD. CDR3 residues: CAIRDAGLAGGPSYEQYF. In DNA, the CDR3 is TGTGCCATCAGGGATGCCGGACTAGCGGGAGGGCCCTCCTACGAGCAGTACTTC.

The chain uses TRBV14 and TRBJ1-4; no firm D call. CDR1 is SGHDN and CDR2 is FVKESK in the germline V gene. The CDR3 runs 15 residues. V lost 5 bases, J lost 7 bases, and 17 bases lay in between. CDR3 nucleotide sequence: TGTGCCAGCAGCGAAAACACTGGTCTAGGTGAAAAACTGTTTTTT. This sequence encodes CASSENTGLGEKLFF.

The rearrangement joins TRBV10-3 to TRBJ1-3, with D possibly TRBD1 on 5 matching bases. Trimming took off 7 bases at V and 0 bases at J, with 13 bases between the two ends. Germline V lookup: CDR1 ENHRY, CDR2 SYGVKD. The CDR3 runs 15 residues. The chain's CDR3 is CAITPGELSGNTIYF. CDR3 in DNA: TGTGCCATCACCCCGGGGGAACTCTCTGGAAACACCATATATTTT.

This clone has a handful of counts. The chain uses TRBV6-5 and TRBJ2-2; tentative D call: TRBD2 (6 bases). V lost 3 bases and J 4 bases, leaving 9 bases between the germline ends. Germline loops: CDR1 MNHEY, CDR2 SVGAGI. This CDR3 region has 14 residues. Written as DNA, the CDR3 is TGTGCCAGCAGTTATGGGGGGAGCACCGGGGAGCTGTTTTTT. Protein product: CASSYGGSTGELFF.

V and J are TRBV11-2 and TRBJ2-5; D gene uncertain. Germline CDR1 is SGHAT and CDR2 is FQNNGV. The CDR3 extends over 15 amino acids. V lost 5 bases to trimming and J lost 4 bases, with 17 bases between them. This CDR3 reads CASSEGPTPPETQYF. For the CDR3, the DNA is TGTGCCAGCAGCGAAGGACCGACCCCCCCAGAGACCCAGTACTTC.

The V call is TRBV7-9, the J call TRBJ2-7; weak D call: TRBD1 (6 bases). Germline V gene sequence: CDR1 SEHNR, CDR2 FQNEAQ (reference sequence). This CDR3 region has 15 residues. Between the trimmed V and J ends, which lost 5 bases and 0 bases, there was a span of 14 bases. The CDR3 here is CASSRSGQLSYEQYF. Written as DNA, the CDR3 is TGTGCCAGCAGCCGCTCAGGACAGCTCTCCTACGAGCAGTACTTC.

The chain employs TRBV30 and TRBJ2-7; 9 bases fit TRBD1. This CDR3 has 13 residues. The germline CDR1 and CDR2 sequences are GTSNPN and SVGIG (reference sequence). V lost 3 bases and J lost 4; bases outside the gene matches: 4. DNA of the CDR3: TGTGCCTGGAGAGGGACAGGGCTTTACGAGCAGTACTTC. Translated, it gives CAWRGTGLYEQYF. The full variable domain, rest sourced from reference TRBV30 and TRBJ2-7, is SQTIHQWPATLVQPVGSPLSLECTVEGTSNPNLYWYRQAAGRGLQLLFYSVGIGQISSEVPQNLSASRPQDRQFILSSKKLLLSDSGFYLCAWRGTGLYEQYFGPGTRLTVT.